These T cell receptor beta chains were read from a single sample in a study of T cell repertoires in aging, cancer and after chemotherapy. In TCRdb, the multiplex PCR reads were re-called with MiXCR into one record per CDR3 protein. The sample lists some 2,600 distinct CDR3 sequences, 54% occurring once. The specimen sequenced was blood. The receptors originated from a human donor with a blood cancer. The CDR3 runs from the conserved cysteine through the conserved F or W. Fields, in order: D gene, J gene, V gene, clone size, CDR3 DNA, CDR3 protein. D genes are given only for firm matches. The size field is filled for only some rows; it gives once, few, many or a size class.

TRBD1 TRBJ1-2 TRBV24-1 NA TGTGCCACCAGTGATTTTTCTCGGACAGGCCCTGATGGCTACACCTTC CATSDFSRTGPDGYTF
NA TRBJ1-1 TRBV13 NA TGTGCCAGCAGCTTCCCGACAGGGAACACTGAAGCTTTCTTT CASSFPTGNTEAFF
NA TRBJ2-2 TRBV18 NA TGTGCCAGCTCACCATTGTTCGCCGGGGAGCTGTTTTTT CASSPLFAGELFF
NA TRBJ1-2 TRBV30 few TGTGCCTGGAGGGAGAGTGTGAATAACTATGGCTACACCTTC CAWRESVNNYGYTF
NA TRBJ1-1 TRBV7-2 NA TGTGCCAGCAGCTTTCAAGCGAACACTGAAGCTTTCTTT CASSFQANTEAFF
TRBD1 TRBJ2-2 TRBV12-3/TRBV12-4 NA TGTGCCAGCAGTCCATGGGACAGTAACACCGGGGAGCTGTTTTTT CASSPWDSNTGELFF
NA TRBJ2-7 TRBV27 medium-sized TGTGCCAGCAGTCGCACAGGGAACGAGCAGTACTTC CASSRTGNEQYF
NA TRBJ2-5 TRBV6-5 once TGTGCCAGCAGTTTAAAGTACCAAGAGACCCAGTACTTC CASSLKYQETQYF
NA TRBJ2-1 TRBV29-1 NA TGCAGCGGGTTCGAGGGGGACATATGGAGAAATGAGCAGTTCTTC CSGFEGDIWRNEQFF
NA TRBJ2-5 TRBV14 NA TGTGCCAGCAGCCAAGATATCAGACGGAGGGGGACCCAGTACTTC CASSQDIRRRGTQYF
TRBD1 TRBJ1-1 TRBV30 NA TGTGCCTGGAGGTACAGGGGAACTATTGAAGCTTTCTTT CAWRYRGTIEAFF
NA TRBJ2-2 TRBV6-5 medium-sized TGTGCCACCACGTCGGGGCAGACGAACACCGGGGAGCTGTTTTTT CATTSGQTNTGELFF
NA TRBJ1-5 TRBV6-5 NA TGTGCCAGCAGAACCGGGGGGCAGCCCCAGCATTTT CASRTGGQPQHF
NA TRBJ1-5 TRBV18 NA TGTGCCAGCTCACCACGTGGAGGGGCCTATAGCAATCAGCCCCAGCATTTT CASSPRGGAYSNQPQHF
NA TRBJ2-6 TRBV5-6 NA TGTGCCAGCAGCTTGGCAGGTGGGGCCAACGTCCTGACTTTC CASSLAGGANVLTF
NA TRBJ2-2 TRBV24-1 few TGTGCCACCAGTGATATAGGGGGTGTCGGGGAGCTGTTTTTT CATSDIGGVGELFF
NA TRBJ1-2 TRBV20-1 NA TGCAGTGCTAGAGATCCTGGGGGGCGGGGAGGCTACACCTTC CSARDPGGRGGYTF
NA TRBJ1-4 TRBV6-2/TRBV6-3 NA TGTGCCACTTCCCTTAGGGGGACGGGGGATGAAAAACTGTTTTTT CATSLRGTGDEKLFF
NA TRBJ2-2 TRBV6-5 few TGTGCCAGCACAAGGGTTTACGGCGGGGAGCTGTTTTTT CASTRVYGGELFF
NA TRBJ2-1 TRBV30 NA TGTGCCTGGGGAGACAACAGTGCTTTCAATGAGCAGTTCTTC CAWGDNSAFNEQFF
NA TRBJ1-1 TRBV29-1 NA TGCAGCGTTGTACGGGATGTGGGGGTGAACACTGAAGCTTTCTTT CSVVRDVGVNTEAFF
NA TRBJ2-7 TRBV20-1 few TGCAGTGCTCCCGGGGGCCACGAGCAGTACTTC CSAPGGHEQYF
TRBD1 TRBJ2-2 TRBV20-1 NA TGCAGTGCTGGTGACAGGGGGCGCGGCACCGGGGAGCTGTTTTTT CSAGDRGRGTGELFF
TRBD1 TRBJ1-2 TRBV6-5 NA TGTGCCAGCAGCCCAGGGGGGGCCGGAACCTATGGCTACACCTTC CASSPGGAGTYGYTF
TRBD1 TRBJ1-2 TRBV12-3/TRBV12-4 few TGTGCCAGCACCTACCTTAATTACAGGGGGCACGACTATGGCTACACCTTC CASTYLNYRGHDYGYTF
NA TRBJ2-1 TRBV6-5 NA TGTGCCAGCAGTGCAGGTCGAATGGGAGTTAACGGTGAGCAGTTCTTC CASSAGRMGVNGEQFF
NA TRBJ2-3 TRBV12-3/TRBV12-4 few TGTGCCAGCCTCGCGTGGGGCACAGATACGCAGTATTTT CASLAWGTDTQYF
TRBD1 TRBJ2-3 TRBV12-3/TRBV12-4 NA TGTGCCAGCAGTCGACAGGGGGCAGGGGATACGCAGTATTTT CASSRQGAGDTQYF
NA TRBJ1-2 TRBV12-3/TRBV12-4 NA TGTGCCAGCAGTGAAATCTACAACCATTACCCATACAATGGCTACACCTTC CASSEIYNHYPYNGYTF
NA TRBJ1-6 TRBV6-5 NA TGTGCCAGCGCGAAGGGGGGAATAATGGGAAATTCACCCCTCCACTTT CASAKGGIMGNSPLHF
TRBD2 TRBJ2-1 TRBV2 NA TGTGCCAGCAGAGTTAGCGGGGGGGCCAATGAGCAGTTCTTC CASRVSGGANEQFF
NA TRBJ1-6 TRBV20-1 NA TGCAGTGCCAGGGTCACCTATAATTCACCCCTCCACTTT CSARVTYNSPLHF
NA TRBJ2-7 TRBV18 few TGTGCCAGCTCACCCGACCGACCGACCTACGAGCAGTACTTC CASSPDRPTYEQYF
NA TRBJ2-3 TRBV14 NA TGTGCCAGCAGCCTCTATAGGACAGATACGCAGTATTTT CASSLYRTDTQYF
TRBD2 TRBJ2-1 TRBV5-4 few TGTGCCAGCAGCTTTAGCGGGGGAACCTACAATGAGCAGTTCTTC CASSFSGGTYNEQFF
NA TRBJ2-7 TRBV24-1 NA TGTGCCACCAGTCGCGGACACTCCTACGAGCAGTACTTC CATSRGHSYEQYF
NA TRBJ2-2 TRBV15 NA TGTGCCACCAGCAGACGGGGGAACACCGGGGAGCTGTTTTTT CATSRRGNTGELFF
NA TRBJ1-6 TRBV27 NA TGTGCCAGCAGTTTAGAGGCCAATTCACCCCTCCACTTT CASSLEANSPLHF
NA TRBJ2-6 TRBV7-2 few TGTGCCAGCAGGGCAGGGACATCAGGGGCCAATGTCCTGACTTTC CASRAGTSGANVLTF
TRBD1 TRBJ2-5 TRBV19 NA TGTGCCAGTAGTACGACAGGGACGGAGACCCAGTACTTC CASSTTGTETQYF